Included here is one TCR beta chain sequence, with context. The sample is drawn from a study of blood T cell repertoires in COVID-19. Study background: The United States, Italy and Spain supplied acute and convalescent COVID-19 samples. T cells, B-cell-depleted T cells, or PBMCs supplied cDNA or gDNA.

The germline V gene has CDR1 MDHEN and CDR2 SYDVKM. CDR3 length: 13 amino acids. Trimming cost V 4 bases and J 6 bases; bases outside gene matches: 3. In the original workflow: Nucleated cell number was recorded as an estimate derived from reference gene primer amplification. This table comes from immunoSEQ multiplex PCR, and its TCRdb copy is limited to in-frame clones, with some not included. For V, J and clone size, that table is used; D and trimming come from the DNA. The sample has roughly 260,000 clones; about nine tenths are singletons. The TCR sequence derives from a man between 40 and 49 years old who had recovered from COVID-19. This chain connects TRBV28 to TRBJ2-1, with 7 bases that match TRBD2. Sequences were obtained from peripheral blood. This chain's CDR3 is CASSSRLANEQFF. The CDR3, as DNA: TGTGCCAGCAGTTCTCGACTAGCCAATGAGCAGTTCTTC.